The clone carrying this T cell receptor beta chain came up many times. Its antigen remains unknown. RNA transcripts served as template for amplifying TCR beta CDR3 sequences. Scientists carried out first-round RT-PCR using HTBI primers and then a second-round multiplex PCR. MiXCR was run by TCRdb on the multiplex PCR reads, yielding one entry per CDR3 protein. The table has 170,000 or so distinct CDR3 sequences, more than 30% seen once. The sample is drawn from a study of Graves' ophthalmopathy and Graves' hyperthyroidism. Study-wide results and limits: Most expanded clonotypes in thyroid above 0.001 frequency also showed up in blood. Classification of ophthalmopathy versus stable hyperthyroidism by a 13-signature model yielded 85% to 90% sensitivity and around 81% specificity.

Moderate-to-severe activity, CAS at least 3, NOSPECS at least 4 and duration under 3 months characterized donors with ophthalmopathy. Sequences were obtained from peripheral blood. This TCR came from a woman aged 40-49 years with Graves' ophthalmopathy.

The DNA of the CDR3 is TGCGCCAGCACCCTCAACCCTACAAATCATGGCTACACCTTC. Residues: CASTLNPTNHGYTF. This chain uses TRBV5-1 with TRBJ1-2; D not certain. This CDR3 has 14 residues. Germline values: CDR1 SGHRS, CDR2 YFSETQ. V was cut by 6 bases and J by 6 bases, with 18 bases left in between.